This T cell receptor (beta chain) originates from a study of cytomegalovirus exposure and HLA in healthy donors. The PCR made use of 60 Vbeta and 13 Jbeta primers. Method: immunoSEQ multiplex PCR; TCRdb's copy keeps in-frame clones and lacks some. The sample yields about 150,000 clones, over 70% seen once. V was clipped by 4 bases and J by 5 bases; unmatched bases: 7. The CDR3 has 15 amino acids. Germline lookup yields CDR1 SGHRS and CDR2 YFSETQ. The source of this sequence is a young woman in good health and CMV-seronegative. Sample: PBMCs. The gene calls are TRBV5-1 and TRBJ2-5, with 11 bases lining up with TRBD1. In nucleotides, the CDR3 is TGCGCCAGCAGCGAAGGGACAGGGGGTCGGGAGACCCAGTACTTC. Protein sequence: CASSEGTGGRETQYF. The full variable domain, with the rest looked up from reference TRBV5-1 and TRBJ2-5, is KAGVTQTPRYLIKTRGQQVTLSCSPISGHRSVSWYQQTPGQGLQFLFEYFSETQRNKGNFPGRFSGRQFSNSRSEMNVSTLELGDSALYLCASSEGTGGRETQYFGPGTRLLVL.